This TCR beta chain came from a study of T cell responses to AZD1222 COVID-19 vaccine. Study conclusions and caveats: Variant regions that are unmutated are reportedly the target of nearly half of spike-specific TCRs. Donors skewed white British and female; clonal diversity was possibly underestimated. Spike was spanned by vaccine-associated CD4 TCRs, with dominance at 160-218 and 743-854. Two AZD1222 administrations were followed by greater Spike-specific TCR breadth and depth.

Method: immunoSEQ multiplex PCR; TCRdb's copy keeps in-frame clones and lacks some. The profile shows some 140,000 clones, 85% to 95% of them singletons. Germline CDR1 reads SNHLY; CDR2 reads FYNNEI. CDR3 size: 17 residues. V dropped 4 bases and J dropped 10; count of bases not matched to a gene: 14. For this clone: Antigen unknown.

Here the sequenced sample was peripheral blood, taken on day 0 of AZD1222 vaccination. The gene calls are TRBV2 and TRBJ2-1, with TRBD2 identical over 12 bases. This receptor was identified in an adult in good health. This CDR3 reads CASSVVASGRGGIEQFF. The CDR3 nucleotides read TGTGCCAGCAGTGTGGTTGCTAGCGGGAGGGGAGGTATCGAGCAGTTCTTC.